The clone carrying this T cell receptor beta chain was seen repeatedly, ten times or more. Antigen specificity is unknown. From germline, CDR1 is DFQATT and CDR2 SNEGSKA (reference sequence). V was shortened by 1 base and J by 6 bases, with 19 bases between the two germline ends. CDR3 size: 16 residues. The cDNA was synthesized by 5'RACE incorporating 10-nucleotide random UMIs. A single record per CDR3 protein comes from TCRdb applying MiXCR to the 5' RACE reads. Among a few thousand distinct CDR3 sequences listed, more than 20% were seen once. This record belongs to a study of neurological immune-mediated disorders. Notes on the study in general: HTLV-1-associated myelopathy had the most TCR clonal expansion, while multiple sclerosis had the least, a level that fell below healthy controls.

Each sorted-subset library came from 750,000 to 1,000,000 CD4+ or CD8+ T cells. This receptor was taken from a woman aged 55-70 years with HTLV-1-associated myelopathy (HAM/TSP). The sequenced sample consisted of CD8+ T cells from blood. V usage is TRBV20-1 and J usage is TRBJ1-5, with D possibly being TRBD1 (5 bases). CDR3 sequence (DNA): TGCAGTGCTAGAGTTAGGGAGGGAGGGGAAAGTCAGCCCCAGCATTTT. Translated, it gives CSARVREGGESQPQHF.